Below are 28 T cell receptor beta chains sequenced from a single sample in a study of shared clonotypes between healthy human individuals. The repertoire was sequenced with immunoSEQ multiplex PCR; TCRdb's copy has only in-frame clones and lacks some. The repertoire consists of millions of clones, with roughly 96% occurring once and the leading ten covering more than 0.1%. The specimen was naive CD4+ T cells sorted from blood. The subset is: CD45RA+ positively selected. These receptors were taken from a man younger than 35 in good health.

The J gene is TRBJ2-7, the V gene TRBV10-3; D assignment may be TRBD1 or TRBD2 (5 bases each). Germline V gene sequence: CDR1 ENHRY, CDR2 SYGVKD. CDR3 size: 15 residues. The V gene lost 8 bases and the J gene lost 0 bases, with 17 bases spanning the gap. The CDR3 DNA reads TGTGCCATCGGACCCGGGACGGAGAGCTCCTACGAGCAGTACTTC. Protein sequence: CAIGPGTESSYEQYF.

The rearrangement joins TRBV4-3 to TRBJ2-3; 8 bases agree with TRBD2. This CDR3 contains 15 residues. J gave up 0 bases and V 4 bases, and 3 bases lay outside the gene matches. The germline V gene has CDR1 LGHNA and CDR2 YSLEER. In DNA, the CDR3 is TGCGCCAGCAGCCTTAGCGGGGCTAGCACAGATACGCAGTATTTT. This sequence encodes CASSLSGASTDTQYF.

The CDR3, as DNA: TGCAGCTCCTACGGGGGGGGACTGAACACTGAAGCTTTCTTT. This translates into CSSYGGGLNTEAFF. The chain joins TRBV29-1 to TRBJ1-1; possible D gene TRBD1, 5 bases. The CDR3 totals 14 residues. With 8 bases removed from V and 0 bases from J, the gap between germline ends came to 16 bases. Germline values: CDR1 SQVTM, CDR2 ANQGSEA.

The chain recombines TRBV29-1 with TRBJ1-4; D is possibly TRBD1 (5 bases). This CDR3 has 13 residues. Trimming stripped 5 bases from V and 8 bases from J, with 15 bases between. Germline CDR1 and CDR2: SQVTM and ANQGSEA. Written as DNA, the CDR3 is TGCAGCGTTTCCGACAGAGTAACCGAAAAACTGTTTTTT. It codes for CSVSDRVTEKLFF.

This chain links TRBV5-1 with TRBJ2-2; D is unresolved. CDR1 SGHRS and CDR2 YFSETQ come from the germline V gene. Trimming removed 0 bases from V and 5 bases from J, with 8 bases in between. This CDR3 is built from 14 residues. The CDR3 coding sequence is TGCGCCAGCAGCTTGGGTAGCCAAACCGGGGAGCTGTTTTTT. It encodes CASSLGSQTGELFF.

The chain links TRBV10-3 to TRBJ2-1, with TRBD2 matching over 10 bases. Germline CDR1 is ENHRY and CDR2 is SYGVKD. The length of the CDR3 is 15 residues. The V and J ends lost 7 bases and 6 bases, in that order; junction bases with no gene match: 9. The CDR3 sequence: CAITPTSGKGNEQFF. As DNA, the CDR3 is TGTGCCATCACCCCAACTAGCGGGAAGGGCAATGAGCAGTTCTTC.

The CDR3 DNA reads TGTGCCAGCAGCGCAGGACAGATCTATGGCTACACCTTC. It yields the protein CASSAGQIYGYTF. This chain connects TRBV6-1 to TRBJ1-2, with D tentatively TRBD1 (6 bases). Trimming removed 6 bases at V and 4 bases at J, with 12 bases between. This CDR3 comprises 13 residues. Germline assignment: CDR1 MNHNS and CDR2 SASEGT.

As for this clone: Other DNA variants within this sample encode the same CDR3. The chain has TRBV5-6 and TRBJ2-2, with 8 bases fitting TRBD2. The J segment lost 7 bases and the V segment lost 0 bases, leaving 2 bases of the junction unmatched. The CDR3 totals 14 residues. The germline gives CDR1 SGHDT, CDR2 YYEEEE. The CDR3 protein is CASSLGLASGELFF. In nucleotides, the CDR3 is TGTGCCAGCAGCTTGGGACTAGCGAGCGGGGAGCTGTTTTTT.

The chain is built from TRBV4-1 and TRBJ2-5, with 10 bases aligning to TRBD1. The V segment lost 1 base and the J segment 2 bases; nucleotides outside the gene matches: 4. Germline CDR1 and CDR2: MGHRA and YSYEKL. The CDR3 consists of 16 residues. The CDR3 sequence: CASSQARTGGQETQYF. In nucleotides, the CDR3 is TGCGCCAGCAGCCAAGCCCGGACAGGGGGTCAAGAGACCCAGTACTTC.

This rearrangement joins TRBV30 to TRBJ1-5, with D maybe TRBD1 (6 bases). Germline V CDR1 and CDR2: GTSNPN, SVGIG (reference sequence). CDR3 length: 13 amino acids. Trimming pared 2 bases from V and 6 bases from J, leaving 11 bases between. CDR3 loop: CAWSRSGAQPQHF. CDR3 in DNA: TGTGCCTGGAGTAGGTCAGGGGCTCAGCCCCAGCATTTT.

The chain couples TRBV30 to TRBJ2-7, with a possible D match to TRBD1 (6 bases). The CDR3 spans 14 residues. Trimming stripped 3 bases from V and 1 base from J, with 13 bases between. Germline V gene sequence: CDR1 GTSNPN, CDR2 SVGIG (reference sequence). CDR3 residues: CAWRRQDMSYEQYF. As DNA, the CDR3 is TGTGCCTGGAGGAGACAGGACATGTCCTACGAGCAGTACTTC.

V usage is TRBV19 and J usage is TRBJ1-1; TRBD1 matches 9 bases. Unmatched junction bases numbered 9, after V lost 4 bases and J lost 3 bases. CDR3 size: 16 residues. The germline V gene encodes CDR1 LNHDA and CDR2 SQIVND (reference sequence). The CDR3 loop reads CASSSQQGARHTEAFF. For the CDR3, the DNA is TGTGCCAGTAGTAGCCAACAGGGGGCAAGACACACTGAAGCTTTCTTT.

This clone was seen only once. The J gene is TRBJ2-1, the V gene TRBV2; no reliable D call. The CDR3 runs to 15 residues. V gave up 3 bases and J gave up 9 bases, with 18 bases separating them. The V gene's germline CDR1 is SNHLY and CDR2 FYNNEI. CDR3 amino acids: CASSETGKRSPEQFF. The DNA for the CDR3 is TGTGCCAGCAGTGAGACCGGAAAAAGGAGTCCTGAGCAGTTCTTC.

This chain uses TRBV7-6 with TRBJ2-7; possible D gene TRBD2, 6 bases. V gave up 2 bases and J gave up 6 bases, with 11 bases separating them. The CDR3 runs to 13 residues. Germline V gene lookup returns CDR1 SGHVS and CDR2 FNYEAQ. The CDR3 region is CASSLSAGSEQYF. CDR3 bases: TGTGCCAGCAGCTTATCCGCCGGGAGCGAGCAGTACTTC.

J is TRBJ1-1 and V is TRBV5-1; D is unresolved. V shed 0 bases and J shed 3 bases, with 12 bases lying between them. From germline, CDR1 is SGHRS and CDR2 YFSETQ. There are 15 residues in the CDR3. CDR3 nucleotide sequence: TGCGCCAGCAGCTTGGCCGTGGGGTTTCACACTGAAGCTTTCTTT. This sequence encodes CASSLAVGFHTEAFF.

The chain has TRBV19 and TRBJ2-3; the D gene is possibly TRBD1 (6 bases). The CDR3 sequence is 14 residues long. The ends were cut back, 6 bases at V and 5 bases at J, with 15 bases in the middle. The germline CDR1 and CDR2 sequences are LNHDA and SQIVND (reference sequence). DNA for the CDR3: TGTGCCAGTAGCCGTCGGGACACAGGAGATACGCAGTATTTT. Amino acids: CASSRRDTGDTQYF.

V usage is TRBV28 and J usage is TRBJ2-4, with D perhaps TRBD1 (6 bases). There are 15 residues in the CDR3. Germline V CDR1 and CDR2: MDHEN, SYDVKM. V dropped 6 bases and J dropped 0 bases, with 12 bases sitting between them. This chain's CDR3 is CASSDGQIAKNIQYF. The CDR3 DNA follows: TGTGCCAGCAGCGACGGACAGATAGCCAAAAACATTCAGTACTTC.

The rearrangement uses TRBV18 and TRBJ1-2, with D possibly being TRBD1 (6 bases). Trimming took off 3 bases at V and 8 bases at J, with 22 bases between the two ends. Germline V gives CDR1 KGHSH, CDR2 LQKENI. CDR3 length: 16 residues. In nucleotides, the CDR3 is TGTGCCAGCTCACCGGACATGGGGGCGCGAGGATGGGGCTACACCTTC. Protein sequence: CASSPDMGARGWGYTF.

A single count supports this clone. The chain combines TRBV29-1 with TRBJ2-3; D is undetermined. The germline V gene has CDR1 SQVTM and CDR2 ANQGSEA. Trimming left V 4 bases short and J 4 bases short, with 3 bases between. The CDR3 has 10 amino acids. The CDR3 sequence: CSVAADTQYF. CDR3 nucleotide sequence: TGCAGCGTTGCGGCAGATACGCAGTATTTT.

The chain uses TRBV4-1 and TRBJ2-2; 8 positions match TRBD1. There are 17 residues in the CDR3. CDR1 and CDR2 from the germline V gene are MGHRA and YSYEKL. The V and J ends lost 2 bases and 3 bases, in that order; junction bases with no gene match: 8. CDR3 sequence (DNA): TGCGCCAGCAGCCAAAAGCAGGGGGCGCCGGACACCGGGGAGCTGTTTTTT. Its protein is CASSQKQGAPDTGELFF.

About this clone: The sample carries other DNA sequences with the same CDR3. The chain's CDR3 is CASSGGGGDTDTQYF. In DNA form, the CDR3 reads TGTGCCAGCAGTGGAGGCGGGGGGGACACAGATACGCAGTATTTT. The chain is built from TRBV2 and TRBJ2-3; 9 bases are shared with TRBD2. From germline, CDR1 is SNHLY and CDR2 FYNNEI. The CDR3 loop spans 15 amino acids. Trimming at V came to 4 bases and at J to 2 bases, leaving 4 bases not matched to a gene.

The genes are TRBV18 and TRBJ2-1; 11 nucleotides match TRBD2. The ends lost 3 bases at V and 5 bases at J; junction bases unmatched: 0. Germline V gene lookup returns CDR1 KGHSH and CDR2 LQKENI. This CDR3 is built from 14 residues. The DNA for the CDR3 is TGTGCCAGCTCACCGGGACTAGCGGACAATGAGCAGTTCTTC. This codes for CASSPGLADNEQFF.

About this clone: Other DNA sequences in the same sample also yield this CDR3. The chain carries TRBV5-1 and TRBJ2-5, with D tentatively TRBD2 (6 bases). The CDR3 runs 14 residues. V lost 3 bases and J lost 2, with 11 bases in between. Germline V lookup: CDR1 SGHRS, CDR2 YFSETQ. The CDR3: CASSSPGLQETQYF. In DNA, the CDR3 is TGCGCCAGCAGCTCTCCGGGACTGCAAGAGACCCAGTACTTC.

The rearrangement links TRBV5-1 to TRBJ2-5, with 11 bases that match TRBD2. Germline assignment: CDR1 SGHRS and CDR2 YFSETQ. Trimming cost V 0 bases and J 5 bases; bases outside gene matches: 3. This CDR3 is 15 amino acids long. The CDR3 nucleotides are TGCGCCAGCAGCTTGGCTAGCGGGGGGTATGAGACCCAGTACTTC. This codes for CASSLASGGYETQYF.

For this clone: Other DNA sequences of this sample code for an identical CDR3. The CDR3 here is CASSVAAGNYGYTF. CDR3 nucleotides: TGTGCCAGCAGCGTAGCGGCAGGCAACTATGGCTACACCTTC. The chain employs TRBV9 and TRBJ1-2; D unresolved. The CDR3 is 14 residues long. Trimming left V 0 bases short and J 2 bases short, with 8 bases between. Germline V gene data show CDR1 as SGDLS and CDR2 as YYNGEE.

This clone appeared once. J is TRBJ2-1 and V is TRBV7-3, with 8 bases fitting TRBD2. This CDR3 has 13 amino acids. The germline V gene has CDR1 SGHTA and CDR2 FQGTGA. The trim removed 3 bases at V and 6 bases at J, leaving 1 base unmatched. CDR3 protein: CASSFGTSNEQFF. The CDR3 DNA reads TGTGCCAGCAGCTTCGGGACTAGCAATGAGCAGTTCTTC.

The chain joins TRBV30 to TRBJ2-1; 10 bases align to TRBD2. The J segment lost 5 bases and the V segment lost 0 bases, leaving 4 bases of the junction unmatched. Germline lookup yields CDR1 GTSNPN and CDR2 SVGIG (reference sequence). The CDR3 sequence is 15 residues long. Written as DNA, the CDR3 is TGTGCCTGGAGTGTAAGTCTAGCGGGAGACAATGAGCAGTTCTTC. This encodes CAWSVSLAGDNEQFF.

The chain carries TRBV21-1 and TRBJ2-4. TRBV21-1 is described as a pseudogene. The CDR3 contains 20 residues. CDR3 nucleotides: TGTGCCAGCAGCAAAATGCAGGTGATGAGGGGCACAGTAGCCAAAAACATTCAGTACTTC. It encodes CASSKMQVMRGTVAKNIQYF.